This T cell receptor (beta chain) was observed in a study of T cells in localized non-small cell lung cancer. Findings and caveats of the study: Appearance in adjacent lung was seen for a median approximately 60 of the top 100 tumor clones. Uninvolved adjacent lung had more T cell clonality than any other tissue, topping tumor.

On this clone itself: Its antigen is unknown.

The CDR3 contains 16 residues. V was shortened by 1 base and J by 2 bases, with 16 bases between the two germline ends. Germline CDR1 is SGHTS and CDR2 is YDEGEE. TCRdb's table, derived via immunoSEQ multiplex PCR, lists solely in-frame clones and lacks some. In the table there are 58,000 or so clones, roughly nine tenths of which are singletons. The TCR comes from a woman aged 35-75 years with stage I lung adenocarcinoma. The sequenced sample was peripheral blood, obtained before any cancer treatment. The V gene is TRBV5-8, the J gene TRBJ2-7; D unclear. CDR3 sequence (DNA): TGTGCCAGCAGCTTGTTGGGCCACGTCGCCACCTACGAGCAGTACTTC. Protein product: CASSLLGHVATYEQYF.